This TCR beta chain was sequenced for a study of cytomegalovirus exposure and HLA in healthy donors. Overall study results and limits: Most TCRs appeared rarely, but some public TCRs recurred in many donors.

The primer mix had 60 Vbeta and 13 Jbeta primers. The method was immunoSEQ multiplex PCR; TCRdb's version includes in-frame clones alone and lacks a portion of them. The sample holds some 150,000 clones, approximately 79% seen once. On this clone: The antigen is undetermined.

The CDR3 contains 15 residues. Per the germline V gene, CDR1 is SGHVS and CDR2 is FQNEAQ. Trimming cost V 5 bases and J 2 bases; bases outside gene matches: 7. The chain couples TRBV7-8 to TRBJ1-2; TRBD1 agrees at 8 bases. Sequencing was carried out using PBMCs. This receptor was taken from a man aged 50 or older in good health and CMV-seropositive. CDR3 protein: CASSITGTGNYGYTF. CDR3 bases: TGTGCCAGCAGCATTACCGGGACAGGAAACTATGGCTACACCTTC.